The clone carrying this T cell receptor (beta chain) was found many times. By 5'RACE template switching, TCR cDNA was produced, with a universal primer site and UMIs added in the process. TCRdb ran MiXCR on the 5' RACE reads and lists one entry per CDR3 protein. The sample lists 13,000 or so distinct CDR3 sequences, more than 4.5% occurring once. In germline, CDR1 is LNHNV, CDR2 YYDKDF (reference sequence). V was trimmed by 2 bases and J by 10 bases, leaving 17 bases between them. This CDR3 has 14 amino acids. This specimen comes from a study of T cells after yellow fever vaccination. Overall study: Fractions containing few cells were prepared with SMART-Seq v4 Ultra Low Input.

Study-level findings and limits: A large majority of primary-vaccination clones showed up again after the booster (around 96% CD4, 75% to 90% CD8). A secondary response was less intense yet reached its peak sooner, at day 5 versus 15.

This sequence was found in a young man who received the YFV17D yellow fever vaccine. The sequencing here drew on PBMCs, either bulk or a sorted T-cell subset (CD4+, CD8+, memory, or dextramer-sorted; not recorded which), taken 45 days after the yellow fever booster vaccination. The rearrangement links TRBV15 to TRBJ1-1; tentatively, D is TRBD1 (5 bases). CDR3 amino acids: CATSRSGTRIVAFF. CDR3 nucleotide sequence: TGTGCCACCAGCAGATCCGGGACCCGGATCGTAGCTTTCTTT.